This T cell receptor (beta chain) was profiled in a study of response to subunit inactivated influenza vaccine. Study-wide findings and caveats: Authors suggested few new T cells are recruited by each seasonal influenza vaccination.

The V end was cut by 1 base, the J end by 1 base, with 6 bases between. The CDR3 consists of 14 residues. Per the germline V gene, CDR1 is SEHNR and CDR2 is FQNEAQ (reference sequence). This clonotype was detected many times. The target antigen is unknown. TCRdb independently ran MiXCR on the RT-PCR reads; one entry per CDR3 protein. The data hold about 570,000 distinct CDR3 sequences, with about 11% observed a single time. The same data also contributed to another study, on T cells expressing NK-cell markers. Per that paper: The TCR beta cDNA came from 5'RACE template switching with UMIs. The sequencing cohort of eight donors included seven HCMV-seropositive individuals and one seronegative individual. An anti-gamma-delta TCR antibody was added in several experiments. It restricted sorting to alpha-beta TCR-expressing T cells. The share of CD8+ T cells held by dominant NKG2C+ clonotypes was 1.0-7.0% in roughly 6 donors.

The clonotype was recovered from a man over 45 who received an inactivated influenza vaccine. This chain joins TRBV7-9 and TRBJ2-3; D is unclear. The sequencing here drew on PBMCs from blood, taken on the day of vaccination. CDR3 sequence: CASSLVVGTDTQYF. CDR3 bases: TGTGCCAGCAGCTTAGTAGTAGGCACAGATACGCAGTATTTT.